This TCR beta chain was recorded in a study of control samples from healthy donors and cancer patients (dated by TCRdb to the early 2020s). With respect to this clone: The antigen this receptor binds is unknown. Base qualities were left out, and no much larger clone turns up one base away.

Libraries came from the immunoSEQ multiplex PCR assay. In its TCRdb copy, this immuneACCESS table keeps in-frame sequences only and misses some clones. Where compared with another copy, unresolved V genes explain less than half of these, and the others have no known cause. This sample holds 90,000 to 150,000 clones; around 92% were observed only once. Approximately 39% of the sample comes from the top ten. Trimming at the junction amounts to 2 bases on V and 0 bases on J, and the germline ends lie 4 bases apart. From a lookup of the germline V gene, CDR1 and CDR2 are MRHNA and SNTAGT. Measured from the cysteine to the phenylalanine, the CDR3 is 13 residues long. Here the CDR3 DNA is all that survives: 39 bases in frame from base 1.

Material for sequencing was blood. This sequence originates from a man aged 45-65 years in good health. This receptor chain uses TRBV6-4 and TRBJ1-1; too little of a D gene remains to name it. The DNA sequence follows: TGTGCCAGCAGTGACGAGCTGAACACTGAAGCTTTCTTT. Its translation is CASSDELNTEAFF.